The 30 T cell receptor beta chains below all came from one sample that was sequenced in a study of cytomegalovirus exposure and HLA in healthy donors (dated by TCRdb to 2016 to 2017). The library was obtained by the immunoSEQ multiplex PCR assay. A mixture of 60 forward primers for TCR Vbeta segments and 13 reverse primers for TCR Jbeta segments was used in the multiplex PCR. In its TCRdb copy, this immuneACCESS table keeps in-frame sequences only and misses some clones. Where compared with another copy, unresolved V genes explain less than half of these, and the others have no known cause. Per the sample table, the count is 100,000 to 150,000 clones. The biggest ten clones account for 1% of the sample. Sequencing used PBMCs. The source of these receptors is a man aged 18 to 29 in good health and CMV-seronegative.

The gene calls are TRBV28 and TRBJ1-1; D perhaps matches TRBD1 (5 bases). V was cut by 4 bases and J by 1 base, with 10 bases left in between. The CDR3 is 14 amino acids. Germline V lookup: CDR1 MDHEN, CDR2 SYDVKM. CDR3 in DNA: TGTGCCAGCAGTTACGGCGGGGGGAACACTGAAGCTTTCTTT. This codes for CASSYGGGNTEAFF.

The rearrangement joins TRBV1 to TRBJ1-5. TRBV1 is deemed a pseudogene. The CDR3 is 15 residues long. In nucleotides, the CDR3 is TGCACCAGCAGCCAAGATTACTCTTCGATGCAGCCCCAGCATTTT. It specifies CTSSQDYSSMQPQHF.

Comment on this clone: Its ends do not fully match the called genes, so a read error is possible. This sequence joins TRBV19 and TRBJ2-7, with D hard to call. The CDR3 extends over 11 amino acids. Germline V gene data show CDR1 as LNHDA and CDR2 as SQIVND (reference sequence). CDR3 bases: TGTGCCAGTAGTATAGGTAGCAATGTTGTCTTC. Its translation is CASSIGSNVVF.

V and J are TRBV11-2 and TRBJ1-2; D unresolved. In germline, CDR1 is SGHAT, CDR2 FQNNGV. The CDR3 has 13 residues. V was cut by 6 bases and J by 4 bases, with 12 bases left in between. CDR3 region: CASSLRGFYGYTF. DNA for the CDR3: TGTGCCAGCAGTCTACGCGGGTTCTATGGCTACACCTTC. Complete variable domain (other parts from reference TRBV11-2 and TRBJ1-2): EAGVAQSPRYKIIEKRQSVAFWCNPISGHATLYWYQQILGQGPKLLIQFQNNGVVDDSQLPKDRFSAERLKGVDSTLKIQPAKLEDSAVYLCASSLRGFYGYTFGSGTRLTVV.

The rearrangement uses TRBV5-4 and TRBJ2-1; 10 bases are shared with TRBD2. The CDR3 has 16 residues. With 4 bases clipped from V and 6 bases from J, the junction kept 10 bases outside the gene matches. Per germline, CDR1 SGHNT and CDR2 YYREEE (reference sequence). The CDR3 loop is CASSPPEREGPNEQFF. CDR3 sequence (DNA): TGTGCCAGCAGCCCCCCGGAGCGGGAGGGCCCCAATGAGCAGTTCTTC.

Concerning this clone itself: One end of the junction fails to match germline, which may point to a read error. The rearrangement links TRBV9 to TRBJ2-1; unclear D gene. The CDR3 extends over 14 amino acids. Per germline, CDR1 SGDLS and CDR2 YYNGEE. The CDR3 bases are TGTGCCACCAGCAAGGCGGCTACCGACAATGAGCAGTTCTTC. Amino acids: CATSKAATDNEQFF.

This chain connects TRBV2 to TRBJ2-3; the D is unclear. Trimming pared 7 bases from V and 0 bases from J, leaving 5 bases between. The germline V gene has CDR1 SNHLY and CDR2 FYNNEI. The CDR3 extends over 12 amino acids. This chain's CDR3 is CASTLSTDTQYF. The CDR3 DNA reads as TGTGCCAGCACCCTGAGCACAGATACGCAGTATTTT.

V and J are TRBV5-1 and TRBJ2-7, with TRBD2 identical over 9 bases. Germline V gene data show CDR1 as SGHRS and CDR2 as YFSETQ. The CDR3 is 14 amino acids. V was pared by 5 bases and J by 5 bases, with 8 bases of the junction left unmatched. CDR3 sequence reads: CASRVVAGVDEQYF. In DNA form, the CDR3 reads TGCGCCAGCAGGGTGGTAGCGGGAGTGGACGAGCAGTACTTC.

The rearrangement uses TRBV7-9 and TRBJ2-1; 10 bases agree with TRBD1. J gave up 4 bases and V 1 base, and 1 base lay outside the gene matches. Per the germline V gene, CDR1 is SEHNR and CDR2 is FQNEAQ (reference sequence). CDR3 length: 15 residues. This CDR3 reads CASSLGQGAYNEQFF. CDR3 sequence (DNA): TGTGCCAGCAGCTTAGGACAGGGGGCTTACAATGAGCAGTTCTTC.

This chain connects TRBV5-6 to TRBJ2-7, with TRBD2 matching 14 bases. V lost 4 bases, J lost 6 bases, and 6 bases stayed unmatched. The CDR3 has 15 amino acids. Germline CDR1 is SGHDT and CDR2 is YYEEEE. For the CDR3, the DNA is TGTGCCAGCAGCCCCGGGACTAGCGGGAGTGCCGAGCAGTACTTC. This translates into CASSPGTSGSAEQYF.

The V and J genes are TRBV2 and TRBJ2-5; 13 bases fit TRBD2. Losses at the gene ends were 7 bases for V and 2 bases for J; bases not matched to a gene: 7. The CDR3 loop spans 16 amino acids. Germline V gene lookup returns CDR1 SNHLY and CDR2 FYNNEI. This chain's CDR3 is CASMGGLAGPQETQYF. CDR3 in DNA: TGTGCCAGCATGGGGGGACTAGCGGGACCTCAAGAGACCCAGTACTTC.

The V and J genes are TRBV30 and TRBJ1-4; tentatively, D is TRBD1 (5 bases). Per germline, CDR1 GTSNPN and CDR2 SVGIG (reference sequence). The CDR3 spans 15 residues. The germline V and J ends were trimmed by 0 bases and 8 bases, with 16 bases remaining between them. The chain's CDR3 is CAWSVRRQGGEKLFF. In DNA, the CDR3 is TGTGCCTGGAGTGTACGGCGGCAGGGCGGCGAAAAACTGTTTTTT.

The chain carries TRBV14 and TRBJ2-5; 9 bases line up with TRBD2. V lost 4 bases to trimming and J lost 8 bases; unmatched junction nucleotides: 11. Germline V gene sequence: CDR1 SGHDN, CDR2 FVKESK. The CDR3 is 15 amino acids. The CDR3 sequence: CASSPRGSGSGTQYF. The CDR3 coding sequence is TGTGCCAGCAGCCCAAGGGGTAGCGGGAGTGGCACCCAGTACTTC.

The chain carries TRBV6-1 and TRBJ2-1; D perhaps matches TRBD1 (6 bases). The CDR3 is made up of 13 amino acids. CDR1 MNHNS and CDR2 SASEGT come from the germline V gene. The V end lost 6 bases, the J end lost 8 bases, and 14 bases lay between the germline ends. The chain's CDR3 is CASSLQGVDEQFF. CDR3 nucleotide sequence: TGTGCCAGCAGCTTACAGGGAGTTGATGAGCAGTTCTTC.

This chain connects TRBV11-2 to TRBJ2-7; no reliable D call. The V and J ends lost 2 bases and 1 base respectively, with 6 bases between them. From germline, CDR1 is SGHAT and CDR2 FQNNGV. The CDR3 has 13 amino acids. This chain's CDR3 is CASSLIRSYEQYF. In DNA form, the CDR3 reads TGTGCCAGCAGCTTAATCCGGTCCTACGAGCAGTACTTC.

V gene TRBV5-1 combines with J gene TRBJ1-4, with 7 bases aligning to TRBD1. CDR3 length equals 14 residues. V lost 4 bases to trimming and J lost 4 bases; unmatched junction nucleotides: 4. In germline, CDR1 is SGHRS, CDR2 YFSETQ. The chain's CDR3 is CASSMNRGNEKLFF. CDR3 in DNA: TGCGCCAGCAGCATGAACAGGGGTAATGAAAAACTGTTTTTT.

The chain recombines TRBV5-1 with TRBJ2-3; 14 bases agree with TRBD2. Unmatched junction bases numbered 2, after V lost 4 bases and J lost 4 bases. The CDR3 covers 15 residues. From germline, CDR1 is SGHRS and CDR2 YFSETQ. The CDR3 here is CASSKGLAGADTQYF. The CDR3 nucleotides are TGCGCCAGCAGCAAGGGACTAGCGGGAGCAGATACGCAGTATTTT.

The chain is built from TRBV18 and TRBJ2-7; D is unresolved. Germline V gene lookup returns CDR1 KGHSH and CDR2 LQKENI. Trimming stripped 3 bases from V and 3 bases from J, with 9 bases between. The CDR3 covers 13 residues. CDR3 nucleotides: TGTGCCAGCTCACCCTACGATCACTACGAGCAGTACTTC. It is translated as CASSPYDHYEQYF.

The genes are TRBV18 and TRBJ1-1, with TRBD1 matching over 8 bases. Germline V gene sequence: CDR1 KGHSH, CDR2 LQKENI. This CDR3 has 14 residues. V was clipped by 4 bases and J by 1 base; unmatched bases: 2. CDR3 DNA sequence: TGTGCCAGCTCACTTGGACAGGGGAACACTGAAGCTTTCTTT. This sequence encodes CASSLGQGNTEAFF.

This rearrangement joins TRBV7-8 to TRBJ1-2, with D maybe TRBD1 (6 bases). Germline CDR1 is SGHVS and CDR2 is FQNEAQ. The CDR3 covers 18 residues. V lost 4 bases and J lost 4, with 25 bases in between. The CDR3: CASSYQPATGIDSYGYTF. CDR3 coding DNA: TGTGCCAGCAGCTATCAACCCGCTACAGGGATTGATTCCTATGGCTACACCTTC. Variable domain in full (rest from reference TRBV7-8 and TRBJ1-2): GAGVSQSPRYKVAKRGQDVALRCDPISGHVSLFWYQQALGQGPEFLTYFQNEAQLDKSGLPSDRFFAERPEGSVSTLKIQRTQQEDSAVYLCASSYQPATGIDSYGYTFGSGTRLTVV.

The V and J genes are TRBV19 and TRBJ1-1; D perhaps matches TRBD1 (6 bases). CDR1 LNHDA and CDR2 SQIVND come from the germline V gene (reference sequence). The CDR3 consists of 14 residues. Trimming shortened V by 3 bases and J by 5 bases, and 13 bases separated the two germline ends. CDR3 residues: CASSIAGARTEAFF. The DNA for the CDR3 is TGTGCCAGTAGTATTGCGGGGGCGCGGACTGAAGCTTTCTTT.

This chain joins TRBV10-1 and TRBJ2-1; 8 nucleotides align to TRBD1. Germline-derived CDR1 and CDR2 are WNHNN and SYGVQD (reference sequence). With V trimmed by 3 bases and J by 10 bases, 14 bases remained unmatched. This CDR3 spans 16 amino acids. The CDR3 sequence is CASSDSGTGSGREQFF. CDR3 in DNA: TGCGCCAGCAGTGACTCCGGGACAGGATCTGGAAGGGAGCAGTTCTTC.

The J gene is TRBJ2-3, the V gene TRBV2; perhaps TRBD2 as D (6 bases). CDR1 and CDR2 (germline): SNHLY, FYNNEI. The V and J ends lost 6 bases and 0 bases respectively, with 10 bases between them. The CDR3 is 14 amino acids. CDR3: CASSTGVSTDTQYF. CDR3 DNA: TGTGCCAGCAGCACGGGAGTAAGCACAGATACGCAGTATTTT.

This CDR3 is CASRSDDRVGGYTF. The CDR3 DNA reads TGTGCCAGCAGATCTGACGACAGGGTAGGGGGCTACACCTTC. The rearrangement joins TRBV7-9 to TRBJ1-2; TRBD1 matches 7 bases. Trimming cost V 6 bases and J 8 bases; bases outside gene matches: 12. The germline gives CDR1 SEHNR, CDR2 FQNEAQ (reference sequence). The CDR3 length is 14 residues.

The V and J genes are TRBV19 and TRBJ2-7; no reliable D call. The CDR3 runs 14 residues. Germline V gives CDR1 LNHDA, CDR2 SQIVND (reference sequence). Deletions cut 5 bases from V and 2 bases from J, with 13 bases between. The CDR3 reads CASSPNQAAYEQYF. Written as DNA, the CDR3 is TGTGCCAGTAGTCCGAATCAGGCAGCCTACGAGCAGTACTTC.

The chain links TRBV6-1 to TRBJ1-2; 10 positions match TRBD1. From germline, CDR1 is MNHNS and CDR2 SASEGT. The J segment lost 5 bases and the V segment lost 6 bases, leaving 6 bases of the junction unmatched. The CDR3 length is 14 residues. The CDR3: CASRDPGQGYGYTF. The CDR3 bases are TGTGCCAGCAGGGACCCGGGACAGGGGTATGGCTACACCTTC.

The chain recombines TRBV5-1 with TRBJ1-1; D unclear. CDR3 length: 14 residues. V was pared by 4 bases and J by 0 bases, with 10 bases between. Germline CDR1 and CDR2: SGHRS and YFSETQ. CDR3 sequence: CASSPGAMNTEAFF. CDR3 sequence (DNA): TGCGCCAGCAGCCCCGGTGCTATGAACACTGAAGCTTTCTTT.

This sequence joins TRBV18 and TRBJ2-2; D is perhaps TRBD2 (6 bases). V gave up 0 bases and J gave up 5 bases, with 13 bases separating them. Germline assignment: CDR1 KGHSH and CDR2 LQKENI. CDR3 length equals 16 residues. The CDR3 bases are TGTGCCAGCTCACCACCATCCGGGGGAGATACCGGGGAGCTGTTTTTT. Protein sequence: CASSPPSGGDTGELFF.

The chain links TRBV30 to TRBJ1-1; no firm D call. The CDR3 loop spans 13 amino acids. Germline loops: CDR1 GTSNPN, CDR2 SVGIG (reference sequence). Trimming removed 6 bases from V and 1 base from J, with 12 bases in between. CDR3 in DNA: TGTGCCTGCCAAACACACCAGAACACTGAAGCTTTCTTT. It specifies CACQTHQNTEAFF.

V is TRBV6-1 and J is TRBJ2-5; tentatively, D is TRBD2 (6 bases). Judging by the DNA end, TRBJ2-7 fits better; the J call may be wrong. The CDR3 has 15 residues. The V gene's germline CDR1 is MNHNS and CDR2 SASEGT. The chain's CDR3 is CASSVDPGERYEQYF. Written as DNA, the CDR3 is TGTGCCAGCAGTGTGGATCCGGGGGAGCGGTACGAGCAGTACTTC.